These 14 T cell receptor beta chains share one sample of origin, sequenced in a study of T cell repertoires in cytomegalovirus infection. TCRdb re-analysed the reads in MiXCR, keeping a single row per CDR3 protein. The table lists fewer than 350,000 distinct CDR3 sequences, under 35% of them singletons. These receptors lack a known antigen. This specimen consisted of cultured PBMCs, obtained from culture after CMV antigen stimulation. The receptor set was obtained from a human donor in good health (CMV status not recorded). Some clones in this sample may be carry-over from other donors' samples.

This clonotype was counted between two and nine times. The V and J genes are TRBV7-3 and TRBJ2-7; D unclear. The CDR3 totals 13 residues. Germline V gives CDR1 SGHTA, CDR2 FQGTGA. Trimming pared 5 bases from V and 3 bases from J, leaving 11 bases between. The CDR3 region has the DNA TGTGCCAGCAGCCCTAATGGCGGCTACGAGCAGTACTTC. It translates to CASSPNGGYEQYF.

The chain couples TRBV6-1 to TRBJ1-5; D remains ambiguous. V was clipped by 8 bases and J by 2 bases, with 31 bases between them. Per the germline V gene, CDR1 is MNHNS and CDR2 is SASEGT. The CDR3 contains 20 residues. DNA for the CDR3: TGTGCCAGCGTACGCGGATCTGCACATGAAGGGATCGCGGGCAATCAGCCCCAGCATTTT. This gives the protein CASVRGSAHEGIAGNQPQHF.

A few counts support this clonotype. V and J are TRBV6-5 and TRBJ2-4; D is unclear. In germline, CDR1 is MNHEY, CDR2 SVGAGI. The CDR3 runs 14 residues. With 8 bases removed from V and 0 bases from J, the gap between germline ends came to 11 bases. The CDR3: CASGQSIAKNIQYF. The CDR3 coding sequence is TGTGCCAGCGGTCAGAGTATAGCCAAAAACATTCAGTACTTC.

This clonotype was seen many times. The V and J genes are TRBV7-2 and TRBJ2-5; D unclear. This CDR3 has 11 amino acids. Germline-derived CDR1 and CDR2 are SGHTA and FQGNSA. V was clipped by 5 bases and J by 9 bases, with 10 bases between them. CDR3 DNA: TGTGCCAGCAGCGAGAACACGGCCCAGTACTTC. It codes for CASSENTAQYF.

This sequence joins TRBV7-9 and TRBJ2-7; 10 positions match TRBD1. The CDR3 has 15 residues. Germline lookup yields CDR1 SEHNR and CDR2 FQNEAQ (reference sequence). Unmatched junction bases numbered 9, after V lost 5 bases and J lost 5 bases. CDR3 loop: CASSHRQGATDEQYF. CDR3 DNA: TGTGCCAGCAGCCACCGACAGGGGGCAACCGACGAGCAGTACTTC.

This clonotype was picked up many times. The V gene is TRBV20-1, the J gene TRBJ1-2, with unresolved D. The CDR3 has 13 amino acids. Germline V gene lookup returns CDR1 DFQATT and CDR2 SNEGSKA (reference sequence). With 6 bases removed from V and 4 bases from J, the gap between germline ends came to 15 bases. CDR3 loop: CSAPKAEGYGYTF. The CDR3 coding sequence is TGCAGTGCCCCCAAGGCGGAGGGCTATGGCTACACCTTC.

The rearrangement joins TRBV25-1 to TRBJ2-2; D unclear. With 2 bases removed from V and 6 bases from J, the gap between germline ends came to 4 bases. Germline CDR1 MGHDK, CDR2 SYGVNS. The CDR3 is 12 amino acids. The DNA for the CDR3 is TGTGCCAGCAGTGAACCAGCCGGGGAGCTGTTTTTT. This encodes CASSEPAGELFF.

The chain recombines TRBV20-1 with TRBJ1-5, with D possibly TRBD1 on 5 matching bases. This CDR3 comprises 14 residues. Between the trimmed V and J ends, which lost 4 bases and 0 bases, there was a span of 10 bases. The germline V gene has CDR1 DFQATT and CDR2 SNEGSKA (reference sequence). In nucleotides, the CDR3 is TGCAGTGCTATGGGGGGGTATAGCAATCAGCCCCAGCATTTT. It translates to CSAMGGYSNQPQHF.

V is TRBV6-1 and J is TRBJ1-6; D ambiguous. Germline CDR1 is MNHNS and CDR2 is SASEGT. This CDR3 spans 14 amino acids. Trimming took 0 bases from V and 7 from J, leaving 7 bases between them. CDR3 loop: CASSEASPNSPLHF. In nucleotides, the CDR3 is TGTGCCAGCAGTGAAGCGAGTCCGAATTCACCCCTCCACTTT.

The chain has TRBV7-9 and TRBJ1-1; no firm D call. The V and J ends lost 4 bases and 4 bases respectively, with 10 bases between them. The CDR3 is 13 amino acids. Germline CDR1 and CDR2: SEHNR and FQNEAQ (reference sequence). Written as DNA, the CDR3 is TGTGCCAGCAGCTCGTTGGTTGGCACTGAAGCTTTCTTT. Its protein is CASSSLVGTEAFF.

The V call is TRBV18, the J call TRBJ1-1; D unclear. V was clipped by 3 bases and J by 5 bases, with 13 bases between them. CDR3 length equals 14 residues. Germline loops: CDR1 KGHSH, CDR2 LQKENI. In DNA, the CDR3 is TGTGCCAGCTCACCGCAGAGGTGGGAAACTGAAGCTTTCTTT. Translation gives CASSPQRWETEAFF.

The V gene is TRBV15, the J gene TRBJ1-5; D unclear. CDR3 size: 16 residues. Germline CDR1 and CDR2: LNHNV and YYDKDF (reference sequence). Trimming removed 0 bases at V and 0 bases at J, with 9 bases between. The CDR3 is CATSRDYSNSNQPQHF. The CDR3 DNA is TGTGCCACCAGCAGAGATTACAGTAATAGCAATCAGCCCCAGCATTTT.

The chain couples TRBV27 to TRBJ1-5; TRBD1 agrees at 7 bases. Trimming at V came to 3 bases and at J to 3 bases, leaving 5 bases not matched to a gene. The CDR3 is 15 residues long. The germline V gene has CDR1 MNHEY and CDR2 SMNVEV (reference sequence). The CDR3 sequence: CASSFGTDFNQPQHF. The CDR3 nucleotides are TGTGCCAGCAGTTTTGGGACAGACTTCAATCAGCCCCAGCATTTT.

The chain is built from TRBV5-1 and TRBJ2-7, with no clear D. Germline-derived CDR1 and CDR2 are SGHRS and YFSETQ. V lost 9 bases and J 1 base, leaving 17 bases between the germline ends. The CDR3 is 14 residues long. The CDR3 DNA reads as TGCGCCACCGCGAGAGGAGACCTTTCCTACGAGCAGTACTTC. Protein sequence: CATARGDLSYEQYF.